Below, 14 T cell receptor beta chains from the same sample are listed, as sequenced in a study of resident and recirculating memory T cells in vitiligo. Produced via immunoSEQ multiplex PCR; TCRdb's table is partial and in-frame only. The table has roughly 76,000 clones, more than 85% seen once. Sequencing was performed on blood. These TCRs come from a male donor with vitiligo.

This chain uses TRBV6-6 with TRBJ2-1, with TRBD2 identical over 12 bases. The germline CDR1 and CDR2 sequences are MNHNY and SVGAGI (reference sequence). J gave up 8 bases and V 6 bases, and 8 bases lay outside the gene matches. The CDR3 contains 15 residues. The CDR3: CASRETSGGNYEQFF. CDR3 nucleotides: TGTGCCAGCAGAGAAACTAGCGGGGGGAACTATGAGCAGTTCTTC.

V is TRBV7-8 and J is TRBJ1-2; 8 positions match TRBD1. In germline, CDR1 is SGHVS, CDR2 FQNEAQ. V lost 5 bases, J lost 1 base, and 6 bases stayed unmatched. The CDR3 is made up of 15 amino acids. The CDR3 DNA is TGTGCCAGCAGCGGCCGGACAGGGATTAACTATGGCTACACCTTC. This gives the protein CASSGRTGINYGYTF. Based on the CDR3 plus reference TRBV7-8 and TRBJ1-2, the full variable domain is GAGVSQSPRYKVAKRGQDVALRCDPISGHVSLFWYQQALGQGPEFLTYFQNEAQLDKSGLPSDRFFAERPEGSVSTLKIQRTQQEDSAVYLCASSGRTGINYGYTFGSGTRLTVV.

This chain joins TRBV27 and TRBJ1-5, with a weak D call TRBD1 (5 bases). Germline CDR1 reads MNHEY; CDR2 reads SMNVEV (reference sequence). V lost 8 bases, J lost 4 bases, and 9 bases lay in between. The CDR3 covers 12 residues. CDR3: CASGTGNQPQHF. The CDR3, as DNA: TGTGCCAGCGGAACAGGAAATCAGCCCCAGCATTTT.

On this clone itself: This same CDR3 is encoded by further DNA sequences in the sample. V usage is TRBV19 and J usage is TRBJ1-5; no firm D call. The V gene lost 3 bases and the J gene lost 3 bases, with 6 bases spanning the gap. The germline gives CDR1 LNHDA, CDR2 SQIVND (reference sequence). This CDR3 is built from 13 residues. In nucleotides, the CDR3 is TGTGCCAGTAGTATTGGAGTCAATCAGCCCCAGCATTTT. The encoded protein is CASSIGVNQPQHF.

The rearrangement uses TRBV19 and TRBJ1-4; 7 bases are shared with TRBD1. The germline V gene encodes CDR1 LNHDA and CDR2 SQIVND (reference sequence). The length of the CDR3 is 16 residues. The junction had 6 bases not matched to a gene; V was cut back by 5 bases and J by 0 bases. The CDR3 loop is CASSSGQFATNEKLFF. The CDR3, as DNA: TGTGCCAGTAGTTCGGGACAGTTTGCAACTAATGAAAAACTGTTTTTT. Full variable domain (remainder filled in from reference TRBV19 and TRBJ1-4): DGGITQSPKYLFRKEGQNVTLSCEQNLNHDAMYWYRQDPGQGLRLIYYSQIVNDFQKGDIAEGYSVSREKKESFPLTVTSAQKNPTAFYLCASSSGQFATNEKLFFGSGTQLSVL.

The chain uses TRBV29-1 and TRBJ2-7; TRBD2 aligns across 15 bases. V shed 7 bases, J shed 2 bases, and the junction held 3 bases outside the gene matches. Germline V gene lookup returns CDR1 SQVTM and CDR2 ANQGSEA. The CDR3 consists of 14 residues. The CDR3: CSAGTSGGPYEQYF. CDR3 coding DNA: TGCAGCGCCGGGACTAGCGGGGGGCCCTACGAGCAGTACTTC.

The gene calls are TRBV7-2 and TRBJ1-2; a possible D gene is TRBD1 (5 bases). V was trimmed by 4 bases and J by 8 bases, leaving 17 bases between them. Germline values: CDR1 SGHTA, CDR2 FQGNSA. The CDR3 runs to 14 residues. The CDR3 sequence is CASSSQRGNGGYTF. The CDR3 DNA sequence: TGTGCCAGCAGCTCCCAGCGGGGGAATGGCGGCTACACCTTC. The whole variable domain, remainder taken from reference TRBV7-2 and TRBJ1-2, is GAGVSQSPSNKVTEKGKDVELRCDPISGHTALYWYRQSLGQGLEFLIYFQGNSAPDKSGLPSDRFSAERTGGSVSTLTIQRTQQEDSAVYLCASSSQRGNGGYTFGSGTRLTVV.

The chain uses TRBV10-1 and TRBJ1-3; TRBD1 aligns across 7 bases. CDR3 size: 19 residues. V dropped 5 bases and J dropped 0; count of bases not matched to a gene: 16. Germline lookup yields CDR1 WNHNN and CDR2 SYGVQD (reference sequence). The CDR3 here is CASSRTTGLKKSSGNTIYF. The CDR3 coding sequence is TGCGCCAGCAGTAGAACGACAGGGCTCAAAAAGAGCTCTGGAAACACCATATATTTT.

The chain couples TRBV29-1 to TRBJ2-1, with 12 bases lining up with TRBD2. The CDR3 consists of 14 residues. J gave up 9 bases and V 4 bases, and 7 bases lay outside the gene matches. CDR1 is SQVTM, CDR2 ANQGSEA, per germline. The CDR3 loop is CSVGSSSGGGEQFF. The CDR3 DNA is TGCAGCGTTGGGTCATCTAGCGGGGGGGGTGAGCAGTTCTTC.

The chain joins TRBV18 to TRBJ2-1, with 10 positions matching TRBD2. The germline V gene encodes CDR1 KGHSH and CDR2 LQKENI. The V gene end was trimmed by 2 bases and the J gene end by 2 bases; junction bases not matched to a gene: 6. The CDR3 is made up of 17 amino acids. The CDR3 bases are TGTGCCAGCTCACCATTCTCACTAGCGGGGACCTACAATGAGCAGTTCTTC. Its translation: CASSPFSLAGTYNEQFF.

This rearrangement joins TRBV5-4 to TRBJ1-1, with D possibly TRBD1 on 6 matching bases. CDR1 and CDR2 (germline): SGHNT, YYREEE (reference sequence). Trimming cost V 0 bases and J 4 bases, with 7 bases left between them. The CDR3 is 13 residues long. The CDR3 loop is CASSLVRGTEAFF. The CDR3 DNA reads as TGTGCCAGCAGCTTGGTCAGGGGCACTGAAGCTTTCTTT.

This sequence joins TRBV18 and TRBJ1-3; D ambiguous. The CDR3 runs 14 residues. Deletions cut 6 bases from V and 0 bases from J, with 9 bases between. From germline, CDR1 is KGHSH and CDR2 LQKENI. The CDR3 DNA follows: TGTGCCAGCTCCCCTTCAGGCTCTGGAAACACCATATATTTT. Translated: CASSPSGSGNTIYF.

The chain carries TRBV7-9 and TRBJ2-7, with TRBD2 matching over 7 bases. Germline V gene lookup returns CDR1 SEHNR and CDR2 FQNEAQ (reference sequence). This CDR3 has 15 amino acids. V was pared by 3 bases and J by 3 bases, with 8 bases of the junction left unmatched. The CDR3 DNA is TGTGCCAGCAGCTTCAGCGGGGTCCAGTTCTACGAGCAGTACTTC. It yields the protein CASSFSGVQFYEQYF.

The chain combines TRBV7-8 with TRBJ1-5; D perhaps matches TRBD1 (5 bases). This CDR3 spans 14 amino acids. V dropped 2 bases and J dropped 5 bases, with 10 bases sitting between them. CDR1 and CDR2 (germline): SGHVS, FQNEAQ. The CDR3 DNA reads as TGTGCCAGCAGCTTAAAATTAGGGGATCAGCCCCAGCATTTT. As protein: CASSLKLGDQPQHF.